This T cell receptor beta chain was recorded in a study of blood T cell repertoires in COVID-19. Study information: There were acute and convalescent COVID-19 samples, and they came from the United States, Italy and Spain. PBMCs, B-cell-depleted T cells, or T cells provided the cDNA or gDNA that made up the material.

With 10 bases removed from V and 2 bases from J, the gap between germline ends came to 24 bases. CDR3 length: 17 amino acids. Per the germline V gene, CDR1 is LNHDA and CDR2 is SQIVND (reference sequence). Assay used: immunoSEQ multiplex PCR; TCRdb lists only in-frame clones, some missing. In the table there are 80,000 to 100,000 clones, around nine tenths of which are singletons. The sequenced sample was peripheral blood. This chain uses TRBV19 with TRBJ1-5; perhaps TRBD1 as D (5 bases). The origin of this receptor is a man aged 45-65 years with acute or convalescent COVID-19. CDR3: CATRGYKDARGNQPQHF. The CDR3 DNA follows: TGTGCCACCCGGGGGTATAAGGACGCTCGAGGCAATCAGCCCCAGCATTTT.